This T cell receptor beta chain stems from a study of post-analysis software for immune sequencing data. Study outcomes and limitations: Roughly 5 TRBV segments, TRBV5-6, TRBV5-1 and TRBV20-1 among them, were found more frequent in patients than controls.

Prepared libraries of TCR beta cDNA carried unique molecular identifiers. MiXCR, run by TCRdb on the PCR reads, gives a single entry per CDR3 protein. The sample carries some 450,000 distinct CDR3 sequences, 40% to 55% recorded once. For this clonotype: Its antigen is not identified.

The germline V gene has CDR1 MNHEY and CDR2 SMNVEV (reference sequence). Unmatched junction bases numbered 6, after V lost 3 bases and J lost 9 bases. CDR3 length equals 15 residues. The sequence was obtained from a girl under 18 with multiple sclerosis. The sequencing sample was made of blood. The V and J genes are TRBV27 and TRBJ2-1, with 12 bases identical to TRBD2. The CDR3 reads CASSLGLAGGREQFF. For the CDR3, the DNA is TGTGCCAGCAGTTTGGGCCTAGCGGGAGGGCGTGAGCAGTTCTTC.